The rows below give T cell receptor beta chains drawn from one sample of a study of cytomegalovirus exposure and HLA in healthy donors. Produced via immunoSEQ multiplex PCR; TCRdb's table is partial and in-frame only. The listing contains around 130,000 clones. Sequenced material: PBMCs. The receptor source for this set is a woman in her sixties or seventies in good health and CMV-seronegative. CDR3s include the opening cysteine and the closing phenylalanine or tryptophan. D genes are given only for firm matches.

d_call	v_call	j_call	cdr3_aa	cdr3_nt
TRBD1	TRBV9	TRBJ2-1	CASSGQGAEQFF	TGTGCCAGCAGCGGACAGGGGGCTGAGCAGTTCTTC
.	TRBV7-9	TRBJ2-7	CASSPPRGEQYF	TGTGCCAGCAGCCCCCCCAGGGGCGAGCAGTACTTC
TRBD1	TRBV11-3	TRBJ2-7	CASSLTGTGVMYF	TGTGCCAGCAGCTTAACCGGGACAGGGGTAATGTACTTC
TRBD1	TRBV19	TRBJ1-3	CASSPGGLPGNTIYF	TGTGCCAGTAGCCCAGGGGGCCTCCCTGGAAACACCATATATTTT
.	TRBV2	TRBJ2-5	CASRIKTQYF	TGTGCCAGCAGAATCAAGACCCAGTACTTC
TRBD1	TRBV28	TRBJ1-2	CASSLSGGRVGGYTF	TGTGCCAGCAGTTTATCAGGGGGGCGCGTGGGTGGCTACACCTTC
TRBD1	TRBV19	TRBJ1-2	CASSPRAGTVIPYGYTF	TGTGCCAGTAGTCCGCGAGCCGGGACAGTCATCCCCTATGGCTACACCTTC
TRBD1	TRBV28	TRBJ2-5	CASGNIYRGAKKETQYF	TGTGCCAGCGGGAACATTTACAGGGGGGCCAAGAAAGAGACCCAGTACTTC
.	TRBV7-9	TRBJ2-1	CASSSNEQFF	TGTGCCAGCAGCTCGAATGAGCAGTTCTTC
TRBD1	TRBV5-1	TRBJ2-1	CASSLGQGRDEQFF	TGCGCCAGCAGCTTGGGACAGGGAAGGGATGAGCAGTTCTTC
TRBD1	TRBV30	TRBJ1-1	CACLNTGQGETEAFF	TGTGCCTGCCTAAACACGGGACAGGGTGAGACTGAAGCTTTCTTT
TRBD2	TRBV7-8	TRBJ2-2	CASSLMGTSLDGELFF	TGTGCCAGCAGCTTAATGGGGACTAGCCTCGATGGGGAGCTGTTTTTT
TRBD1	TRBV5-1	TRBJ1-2	CASSLNAGTGDANYGYTF	TGCGCCAGCAGCTTGAATGCCGGGACAGGGGACGCTAACTATGGCTACACCTTC
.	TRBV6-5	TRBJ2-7	CASSYSIVGVGIEQYF	TGTGCCAGCAGTTACTCGATAGTAGGGGTTGGGATCGAGCAGTACTTC
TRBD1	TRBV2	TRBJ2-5	CASSTMGQRQETQYF	TGTGCCAGCAGTACTATGGGACAGCGCCAAGAGACCCAGTACTTC
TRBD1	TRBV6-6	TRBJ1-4	CASIHGTGLGEKLFF	TGTGCCAGCATCCATGGGACAGGTTTAGGTGAAAAACTGTTTTTT
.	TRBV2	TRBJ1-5	CASSIQQQNQPQHF	TGTGCCAGCAGTATCCAACAGCAAAATCAGCCCCAGCATTTT
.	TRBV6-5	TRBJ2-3	CASSSAGRTDTQYF	TGTGCCAGCAGTTCCGCAGGGCGGACAGATACGCAGTATTTT
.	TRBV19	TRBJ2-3	CASKDPGGRGTDTQYF	TGTGCCAGTAAAGACCCAGGGGGGAGAGGGACAGATACGCAGTATTTT
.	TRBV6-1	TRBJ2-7	CASSAPPRKYEQYF	TGTGCCAGCAGTGCTCCTCCGAGAAAATACGAGCAGTACTTC
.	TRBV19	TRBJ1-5	CASSGGMLQHF	TGTGCCAGTAGTGGGGGGATGCTCCAGCATTTT
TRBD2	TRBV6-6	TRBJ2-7	CASGLGYEQYF	TGTGCCAGCGGACTAGGTTACGAGCAGTACTTC
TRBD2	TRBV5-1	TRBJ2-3	CASSLAGTSGADTQYF	TGCGCCAGCAGCTTGGCTGGGACTAGCGGGGCAGATACGCAGTATTTT
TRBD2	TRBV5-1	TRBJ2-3	CASSFLAGGTDTQYF	TGCGCCAGCAGCTTTCTAGCGGGAGGGACAGATACGCAGTATTTT
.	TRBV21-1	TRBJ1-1	CASSKGEQGAWGGKNTEAFF	TGTGCCAGCAGCAAGGGTGAGCAGGGGGCCTGGGGGGGAAAGAACACTGAAGCTTTCTTT
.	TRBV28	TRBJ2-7	CASNLGGFRYEQYF	TGTGCCAGCAATTTGGGAGGATTCCGCTACGAGCAGTACTTC
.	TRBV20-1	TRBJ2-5	CSALPRETQYF	TGCAGTGCTCTCCCGCGAGAGACCCAGTACTTC
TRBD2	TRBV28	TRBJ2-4	CASSPGGSSAKNIQYF	TGTGCCAGCAGTCCGGGGGGGTCTTCGGCCAAAAACATTCAGTACTTC
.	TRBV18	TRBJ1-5	CASSPRVNEDQPQHF	TGTGCCAGCTCACCCCGGGTTAATGAGGATCAGCCCCAGCATTTT
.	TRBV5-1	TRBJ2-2	CASSLIPETQAGELFF	TGCGCCAGCAGCTTGATTCCTGAGACTCAAGCCGGGGAGCTGTTTTTT
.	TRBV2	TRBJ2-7	CASSERGYEQYF	TGTGCCAGCAGTGAACGAGGATACGAGCAGTACTTC
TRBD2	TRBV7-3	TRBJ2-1	CASSLTASGAGEQFF	TGTGCCAGCAGCTTAACGGCTAGCGGGGCCGGGGAGCAGTTCTTC
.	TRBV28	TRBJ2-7	CASSWSGTYEQYF	TGTGCCAGCAGCTGGTCAGGGACCTACGAGCAGTACTTC
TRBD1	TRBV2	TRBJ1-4	CASSGQGNEKLFF	TGTGCCAGCAGTGGACAGGGTAATGAAAAACTGTTTTTT
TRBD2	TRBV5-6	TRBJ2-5	CASSFRASGQETQYF	TGTGCCAGCAGCTTTAGGGCTAGCGGCCAAGAGACCCAGTACTTC
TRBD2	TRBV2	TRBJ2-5	CASSAGTSGRKRETQYF	TGTGCCAGCAGCGCCGGGACTAGCGGGAGAAAACGAGAGACCCAGTACTTC
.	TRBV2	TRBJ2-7	CASSMTSVDYEQYF	TGTGCCAGCAGTATGACTAGTGTGGACTACGAGCAGTACTTC
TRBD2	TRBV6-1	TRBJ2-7	CASSATGLAGGEQYF	TGTGCCAGCAGTGCTACCGGACTAGCGGGGGGTGAGCAGTACTTC
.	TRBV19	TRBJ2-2	CASLRPTGSGELFF	TGTGCCAGTCTCCGCCCCACAGGGTCCGGGGAGCTGTTTTTT
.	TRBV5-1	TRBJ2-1	CASSTSNEQFF	TGCGCCAGCAGTACTAGCAATGAGCAGTTCTTC
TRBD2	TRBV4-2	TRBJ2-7	CASSQGSGSSYEQYF	TGTGCCAGCAGCCAAGGGAGCGGGAGCTCCTACGAGCAGTACTTC
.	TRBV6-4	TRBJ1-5	CASSGQVQGGNQPQHF	TGTGCCAGCAGTGGCCAGGTGCAGGGTGGCAATCAGCCCCAGCATTTT
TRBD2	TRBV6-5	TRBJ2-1	CASSLAGGDNEQFF	TGTGCCAGCAGCCTGGCGGGGGGAGACAATGAGCAGTTCTTC
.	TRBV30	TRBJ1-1	CAWSVTGRAEAFF	TGTGCCTGGAGTGTTACAGGGCGGGCTGAAGCTTTCTTT
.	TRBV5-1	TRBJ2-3	CASSSEGRTTTDTQYF	TGCGCCAGCAGCTCGGAGGGACGGACGACCACAGATACGCAGTATTTT
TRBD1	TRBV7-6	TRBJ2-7	CASSQDRGYEQYF	TGTGCCAGCAGCCAGGACAGGGGCTACGAGCAGTACTTC
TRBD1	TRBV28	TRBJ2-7	CASSLTGQGVSYEQYF	TGTGCCAGCAGCCTGACAGGACAGGGGGTCTCCTACGAGCAGTACTTC
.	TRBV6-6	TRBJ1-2	CASSYEPGYGYTF	TGTGCCAGCAGTTACGAGCCGGGCTATGGCTACACCTTC
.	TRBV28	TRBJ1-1	CASSESPTPYWTEAFF	TGTGCCAGCAGTGAGAGTCCGACACCCTACTGGACTGAAGCTTTCTTT
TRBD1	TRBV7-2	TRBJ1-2	CASSWGQGNYGYTF	TGTGCCAGCAGCTGGGGACAGGGGAACTATGGCTACACCTTC